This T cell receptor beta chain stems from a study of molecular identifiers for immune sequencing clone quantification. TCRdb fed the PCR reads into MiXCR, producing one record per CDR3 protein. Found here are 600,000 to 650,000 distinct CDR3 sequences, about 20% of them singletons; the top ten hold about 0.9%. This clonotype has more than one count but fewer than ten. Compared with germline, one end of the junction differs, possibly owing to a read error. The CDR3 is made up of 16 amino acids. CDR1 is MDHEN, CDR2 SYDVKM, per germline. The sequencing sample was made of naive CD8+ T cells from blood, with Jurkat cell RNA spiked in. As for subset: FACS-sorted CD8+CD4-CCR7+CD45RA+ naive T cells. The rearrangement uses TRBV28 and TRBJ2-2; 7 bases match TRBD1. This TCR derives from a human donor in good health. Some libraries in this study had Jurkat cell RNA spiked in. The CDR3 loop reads CASSLVTGLNPGELFF. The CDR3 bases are TGTGCCAGCAGTCTAGTGACAGGGTTGAACCCCGGGGAGCTGTTTTTT.